What follows are 20 T cell receptor beta chains derived from one specimen sequenced in a study of regulatory and conventional T cells in RAG deficiency. TCRdb keeps only in-frame clones here, not all; method: immunoSEQ multiplex PCR. This sample has some 28,000 clones, with around nine tenths found just once. Genomic DNA came from blood regulatory T cells gated CD4+ CD25-high CD127-low. This sample was also put to use in a study of regulatory T cells. According to that study: Primers: 52 TRBV forward and 13 TRBJ reverse.

The source material was Tregs sorted from blood. These receptors came from a human donor in good health.

The chain uses TRBV5-1 and TRBJ2-5; TRBD1 matches 8 bases. Trimming took 2 bases from V and 2 from J; bases not matched to a gene: 2. The CDR3 is 14 residues long. Germline CDR1 reads SGHRS; CDR2 reads YFSETQ. CDR3 protein: CASSLTGGQETQYF. CDR3 bases: TGCGCCAGCAGCTTAACAGGGGGGCAAGAGACCCAGTACTTC.

The gene calls are TRBV5-1 and TRBJ1-5; D may be TRBD1 (5 bases). This CDR3 comprises 14 residues. Looked up from germline, CDR1 is SGHRS and CDR2 is YFSETQ. V was clipped by 3 bases and J by 2 bases, with 9 bases between them. CDR3 DNA: TGCGCCAGCAGCTGGGGGGGAGGCAATCAGCCCCAGCATTTT. It yields the protein CASSWGGGNQPQHF.

The chain is built from TRBV5-6 and TRBJ2-7; D uncertain. Germline assignment: CDR1 SGHDT and CDR2 YYEEEE. The CDR3 covers 16 residues. The V gene lost 0 bases and the J gene lost 1 base, with 14 bases spanning the gap. The CDR3 sequence is CASSLGVGRGSYEQYF. CDR3 DNA: TGTGCCAGCAGCTTGGGAGTAGGGCGAGGTTCCTACGAGCAGTACTTC.

The chain uses TRBV27 and TRBJ2-7; 14 nucleotides match TRBD2. CDR1 and CDR2 from the germline V gene are MNHEY and SMNVEV (reference sequence). The trim removed 2 bases at V and 3 bases at J, leaving 12 bases unmatched. This CDR3 is built from 19 residues. DNA of the CDR3: TGTGCCAGCAGTTTACGGCTCCCCGCCGGGACTAGCGGGGGCTACGAGCAGTACTTC. This translates into CASSLRLPAGTSGGYEQYF.

The CDR3 nucleotides are TGTGCCAGCAGCTCCGACTTGCATACGCAGTATTTT. Translating gives CASSSDLHTQYF. The chain is built from TRBV7-3 and TRBJ2-3; D not certain. CDR1 is SGHTA, CDR2 FQGTGA, per germline. The V and J ends lost 4 bases and 7 bases respectively, with 9 bases between them. The CDR3 is made up of 12 amino acids.

V gene TRBV19 combines with J gene TRBJ1-1; D remains ambiguous. V dropped 6 bases and J dropped 1 base, with 6 bases sitting between them. This CDR3 spans 12 amino acids. Looked up from germline, CDR1 is LNHDA and CDR2 is SQIVND (reference sequence). The CDR3 sequence: CASRRQNTEAFF. Here the CDR3 DNA reads TGTGCCAGTAGGCGGCAGAACACTGAAGCTTTCTTT.

This clone appeared once. The rearrangement uses TRBV28 and TRBJ2-7; D unclear. The CDR3 is made up of 14 amino acids. With 6 bases removed from V and 3 bases from J, the gap between germline ends came to 15 bases. CDR1 is MDHEN and CDR2 is SYDVKM in the germline V gene. CDR3 loop: CASSFRDGFYEQYF. The CDR3 DNA reads TGTGCCAGCAGCTTTCGTGATGGCTTCTACGAGCAGTACTTC.

The rearrangement links TRBV6-6 to TRBJ1-6; 9 positions match TRBD1. Germline V gene lookup returns CDR1 MNHNY and CDR2 SVGAGI (reference sequence). The CDR3 runs 15 residues. J was trimmed by 5 bases and V by 6 bases; bases with no gene match: 5. Here the CDR3 DNA reads TGTGCCAGCAGCAGGGACAGGGCGGATAATTCACCCCTCCACTTT. It codes for CASSRDRADNSPLHF.

The rearrangement links TRBV4-2 to TRBJ2-5; no reliable D call. Deletions cut 3 bases from V and 5 bases from J, with 19 bases between. Germline CDR1 LGHNA, CDR2 YNFKEQ. This CDR3 is 16 amino acids long. The CDR3 sequence: CASSQRFPPDTETQYF. CDR3 coding DNA: TGTGCCAGCAGCCAGAGATTTCCCCCGGATACGGAGACCCAGTACTTC.

Sample share makes this clone medium-sized. V usage is TRBV19 and J usage is TRBJ1-3; 10 positions agree with TRBD1. Losses at the gene ends were 6 bases for V and 1 base for J; bases not matched to a gene: 12. CDR3 size: 18 residues. Germline V lookup: CDR1 LNHDA, CDR2 SQIVND (reference sequence). The CDR3 region has the DNA TGTGCCAGTAGCCCAATCGGGACAGGGGCTGGATCTGGAAACACCATATATTTT. Protein: CASSPIGTGAGSGNTIYF.

The chain uses TRBV29-1 and TRBJ2-7; D unresolved. The CDR3 spans 15 residues. From germline, CDR1 is SQVTM and CDR2 ANQGSEA. Trimming shortened V by 7 bases and J by 0 bases, and 19 bases separated the two germline ends. The CDR3 here is CSGVGWTVSSYEQYF. In DNA, the CDR3 is TGCAGCGGTGTTGGATGGACGGTGAGCTCCTACGAGCAGTACTTC.

The chain couples TRBV30 to TRBJ1-6, with D tentatively TRBD1 (5 bases). CDR3 length: 13 residues. V was shortened by 2 bases and J by 10 bases, with 12 bases between the two germline ends. Germline loops: CDR1 GTSNPN, CDR2 SVGIG (reference sequence). This chain's CDR3 is CAWSLREGSPLHF. The CDR3 bases are TGTGCCTGGAGTCTCAGGGAGGGGTCACCCCTCCACTTT.

The genes are TRBV29-1 and TRBJ1-1; 8 bases align to TRBD1. The CDR3 is 12 amino acids. CDR1 SQVTM and CDR2 ANQGSEA come from the germline V gene. The V segment lost 4 bases and the J segment 9 bases; nucleotides outside the gene matches: 7. CDR3: CSVALRTGQAFF. The DNA for the CDR3 is TGCAGCGTTGCCCTAAGGACAGGGCAAGCTTTCTTT.

CDR3 sequence: CASTPSGQGLYGYTF. The CDR3 DNA sequence: TGTGCCAGCACTCCCTCCGGGCAGGGCCTCTATGGCTACACCTTC. This chain joins TRBV7-9 and TRBJ1-2, with D tentatively TRBD1 (5 bases). CDR3 size: 15 residues. With 7 bases removed from V and 4 bases from J, the gap between germline ends came to 19 bases. The germline V gene has CDR1 SEHNR and CDR2 FQNEAQ (reference sequence).

The chain couples TRBV25-1 to TRBJ2-6; 7 positions agree with TRBD1. In germline, CDR1 is MGHDK, CDR2 SYGVNS. V shed 4 bases, J shed 4 bases, and the junction held 7 bases outside the gene matches. This CDR3 has 16 amino acids. CDR3 protein: CASSGNQGEGANVLTF. The CDR3 DNA reads TGTGCCAGCAGTGGTAACCAGGGGGAGGGGGCCAACGTCCTGACTTTC. The full variable domain, its missing parts supplied by reference TRBV25-1 and TRBJ2-6, is EADIYQTPRYLVIGTGKKITLECSQTMGHDKMYWYQQDPGMELHLIHYSYGVNSTEKGDLSSESTVSRIRTEHFPLTLESARPSHTSQYLCASSGNQGEGANVLTFGAGSRLTVL.

The chain links TRBV2 to TRBJ1-1; D may be TRBD1 (5 bases). The CDR3 runs to 15 residues. Between the trimmed V and J ends, which lost 5 bases and 1 base, there was a span of 14 bases. Germline CDR1 is SNHLY and CDR2 is FYNNEI. CDR3 loop: CASSPLGTSNTEAFF. The CDR3 DNA reads as TGTGCCAGCAGTCCTCTAGGGACCTCGAACACTGAAGCTTTCTTT.

The rearrangement uses TRBV7-9 and TRBJ2-5; D call uncertain. Germline V gives CDR1 SEHNR, CDR2 FQNEAQ (reference sequence). V dropped 0 bases and J dropped 4 bases, with 0 bases sitting between them. This CDR3 contains 11 residues. CDR3 bases: TGTGCCAGCAGCTTAGCAGAGACCCAGTACTTC. Amino acid sequence: CASSLAETQYF.

This sequence joins TRBV6-5 and TRBJ2-6, with D possibly being TRBD1 or TRBD2 (6 bases each). The CDR3 has 15 amino acids. V was clipped by 5 bases and J by 8 bases, with 16 bases between them. The germline gives CDR1 MNHEY, CDR2 SVGAGI. CDR3 sequence: CASSPDRRVSNVLTF. CDR3 DNA sequence: TGTGCCAGCAGTCCCGACAGGAGGGTATCCAACGTCCTGACTTTC.

The CDR3 sequence is CASSPGGTVYGYTF. CDR3 coding DNA: TGTGCCAGCTCACCAGGGGGGACAGTCTATGGCTACACCTTC. The V gene is TRBV18, the J gene TRBJ1-2, with TRBD1 identical over 7 bases. This CDR3 region has 14 residues. CDR1 and CDR2 from the germline V gene are KGHSH and LQKENI. V trimming: 2 bases; J trimming: 4 bases; junction bases outside the gene matches: 4.

Comments on this clone: An end of the junction differs from the germline gene, which may be a read error. This sequence joins TRBV10-3 and TRBJ1-1; weak D call: TRBD1 (6 bases). The CDR3 has 13 residues. Germline CDR1 reads ENHRY; CDR2 reads SYGVKD. The CDR3 is CATVARGNAEAFF. CDR3 coding DNA: TGTGCCACGGTAGCGAGGGGGAACGCTGAAGCTTTCTTT.